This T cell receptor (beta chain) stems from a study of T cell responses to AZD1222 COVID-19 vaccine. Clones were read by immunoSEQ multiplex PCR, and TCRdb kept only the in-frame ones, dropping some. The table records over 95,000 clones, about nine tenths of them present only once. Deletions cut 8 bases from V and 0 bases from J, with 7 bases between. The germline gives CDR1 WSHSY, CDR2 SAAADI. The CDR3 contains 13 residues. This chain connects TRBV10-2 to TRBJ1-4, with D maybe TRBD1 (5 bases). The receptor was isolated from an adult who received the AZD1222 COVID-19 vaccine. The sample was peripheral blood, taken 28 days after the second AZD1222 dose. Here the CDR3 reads CASATATNEKLFF. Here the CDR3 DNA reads TGCGCCAGCGCGACAGCAACTAATGAAAAACTGTTTTTT.